This entry concerns a single TCR beta chain. Distinct nucleotide sequences in the sample also encode this CDR3. The sequencing template was cDNA reverse transcribed from extracted RNA. Data came from immunoSEQ multiplex PCR; TCRdb stores just in-frame clones and leaves some out. The sample carries approximately 180,000 clones, roughly 50% recorded once. The sample originates from a study of CD8+ T cells in alopecia areata. CDR3 length: 16 residues. CDR1 and CDR2 from the germline V gene are LNHNV and YYDKDF (reference sequence). Trimming shortened V by 0 bases and J by 1 base, and 7 bases separated the two germline ends. The sample's treatment: oral pan-JAK inhibitor, 5-10 mg twice daily.

The clonotype originates from a human donor with alopecia areata. This material consisted of CD8+ T cells sorted from blood, taken at week 24, from a patient treated with tofacitinib. This sequence joins TRBV15 and TRBJ2-6; no clear D. Here the CDR3 DNA reads TGTGCCACCAGCAGAGATCTGGGTTCTGGGGCCAACGTCCTGACTTTC. Amino acid sequence: CATSRDLGSGANVLTF. Supplemented by reference TRBV15 and TRBJ2-6, the full variable domain reads DAMVIQNPRYQVTQFGKPVTLSCSQTLNHNVMYWYQQKSSQAPKLLFHYYDKDFNNEADTPDNFQSRRPNTSFCFLDIRSPGLGDTAMYLCATSRDLGSGANVLTFGAGSRLTVL.